This TCR beta chain was retrieved from a study of molecular identifiers for immune sequencing clone quantification. Germline V lookup: CDR1 SGDLS, CDR2 YYNGEE. The CDR3 extends over 15 amino acids. Trimming left V 6 bases short and J 1 base short, with 15 bases between. For bulk TCR libraries, previously described methods and listed TCR primers were used. TCRdb re-derived calls from the PCR reads in MiXCR, one entry per CDR3 protein. The table lists under 600,000 distinct CDR3 sequences, roughly 24% of them singletons. Study-level findings and limits: Over 99% of CMV-specific effector molecules, but under 1% of naive ones, were in clones above 20 copies. Identical TCR molecules sharing a barcode could underestimate highly expanded clone sizes.

With regard to this clonotype: Its antigen is not identified.

Sorted cell numbers of roughly 19,000 to 1,000,000, with 10%, 30% or 50% RNA, served as input for naive CD8 libraries. The chain joins TRBV9 to TRBJ2-3; D gene unclear. The source of this sequence is a human donor in good health. Some libraries in this study had Jurkat cell RNA spiked in. The sample comprised naive CD8+ T cells from blood, with Jurkat cell RNA spiked in. The sample's subset: FACS-sorted CD8+CD4-CCR7+CD45RA+ naive T cells. The CDR3 is CASNLGREGTDTQYF. The CDR3 bases are TGTGCCAGCAATTTGGGCAGAGAAGGCACAGATACGCAGTATTTT.